These 2 T cell receptor beta chains were all obtained from the same sample, sequenced in a study of blood T cell repertoires in COVID-19. Repertoires were generated with immunoSEQ multiplex PCR, while TCRdb's copy carries only in-frame clones and drops some. The table has 150,000 to 200,000 clones, 80% to 90% seen once. Material: peripheral blood. The origin of the receptors is a man in his fifties with active or convalescent COVID-19.

This chain connects TRBV19 to TRBJ1-2; 9 nucleotides line up with TRBD1. Unmatched junction bases numbered 12, after V lost 3 bases and J lost 4 bases. From germline, CDR1 is LNHDA and CDR2 SQIVND (reference sequence). The CDR3 is made up of 17 amino acids. The CDR3 spells CASSIFGTGKASYGYTF. The CDR3 nucleotides are TGTGCCAGTAGTATCTTCGGGACAGGGAAAGCGAGCTATGGCTACACCTTC.

V gene TRBV29-1 combines with J gene TRBJ1-1; the D gene is possibly TRBD1 (6 bases). Germline loops: CDR1 SQVTM, CDR2 ANQGSEA. CDR3 length: 13 residues. The V end lost 4 bases, the J end lost 3 bases, and 12 bases lay between the germline ends. The CDR3 reads CSVVTGWDTEAFF. In DNA, the CDR3 is TGCAGCGTTGTGACAGGCTGGGACACTGAAGCTTTCTTT.